These 32 T cell receptor beta chains share one sample of origin, sequenced in a study of blood T cell repertoires in COVID-19. TCRdb keeps only in-frame clones here, not all; method: immunoSEQ multiplex PCR. Counted here are around 270,000 clones, approximately 90% occurring once; the ten biggest clones make up about 4.2%. Sequencing used peripheral blood. The receptors come from a man in his forties with acute or convalescent COVID-19.

This sequence joins TRBV5-1 and TRBJ2-2; a possible D gene is TRBD1 (5 bases). V lost 1 base and J lost 3, with 13 bases in between. Germline values: CDR1 SGHRS, CDR2 YFSETQ. The CDR3 runs 16 residues. CDR3 residues: CASSLSHKGDTGELFF. CDR3 sequence (DNA): TGCGCCAGCAGCTTGAGTCATAAAGGGGACACCGGGGAGCTGTTTTTT.

The chain couples TRBV5-6 to TRBJ1-6; no clear D. The V end was cut by 0 bases, the J end by 5 bases, with 6 bases between. This CDR3 has 14 amino acids. Germline V gene data show CDR1 as SGHDT and CDR2 as YYEEEE. The CDR3 DNA sequence: TGTGCCAGCAGCTTGGGCGGGAATAATTCACCCCTCCACTTT. Translated, it gives CASSLGGNNSPLHF.

In DNA, the CDR3 is TGTGCCAGTAGCCCCCAGGGGCAGTATGAAAAACTGTTTTTT. Its protein product is CASSPQGQYEKLFF. This rearrangement joins TRBV19 to TRBJ1-4, with D possibly being TRBD1 (6 bases). Per germline, CDR1 LNHDA and CDR2 SQIVND (reference sequence). Trimming left V 6 bases short and J 6 bases short, with 14 bases between. The CDR3 loop spans 14 amino acids.

This CDR3 is CASSSFRRVSTGELFF. DNA for the CDR3: TGTGCCAGCAGCTCGTTCCGCCGGGTGAGCACCGGGGAGCTGTTTTTT. The chain employs TRBV5-6 and TRBJ2-2; D remains ambiguous. From germline, CDR1 is SGHDT and CDR2 YYEEEE. With 3 bases removed from V and 4 bases from J, the gap between germline ends came to 16 bases. This CDR3 has 16 residues. The entire variable domain, with the rest obtained from reference TRBV5-6 and TRBJ2-2, is as follows: DAGVTQSPTHLIKTRGQQVTLRCSPKSGHDTVSWYQQALGQGPQFIFQYYEEEERQRGNFPDRFSGHQFPNYSSELNVNALLLGDSALYLCASSSFRRVSTGELFFGEGSRLTVL.

The chain combines TRBV5-1 with TRBJ1-5; D might be TRBD1 (6 bases). Germline assignment: CDR1 SGHRS and CDR2 YFSETQ. V dropped 0 bases and J dropped 4 bases, with 11 bases sitting between them. CDR3 size: 15 residues. The chain's CDR3 is CASSLGTATNQPQHF. The CDR3 DNA is TGCGCCAGCAGCTTGGGGACAGCTACTAATCAGCCCCAGCATTTT.

This chain uses TRBV25-1 with TRBJ1-2; a weak D match, TRBD1 (6 bases). This CDR3 spans 14 amino acids. The V and J ends lost 5 bases and 4 bases respectively, with 14 bases between them. The germline V gene encodes CDR1 MGHDK and CDR2 SYGVNS. CDR3: CASSPRQDPYGYTF. The CDR3, as DNA: TGTGCCAGCAGTCCTCGACAGGATCCCTATGGCTACACCTTC.

This chain joins TRBV2 and TRBJ1-1; TRBD1 might be the D (5 bases). Germline V gene lookup returns CDR1 SNHLY and CDR2 FYNNEI. The CDR3 has 13 amino acids. V shed 8 bases and J shed 0 bases, with 10 bases lying between them. The CDR3 DNA sequence: TGTGCCAGCTGCAGACAGATGAACACTGAAGCTTTCTTT. This translates into CASCRQMNTEAFF.

The chain is built from TRBV5-1 and TRBJ1-1; tentatively, D is TRBD1 (6 bases). This CDR3 contains 14 residues. Germline CDR1 reads SGHRS; CDR2 reads YFSETQ. V was cut by 0 bases and J by 3 bases, with 9 bases left in between. CDR3 amino acids: CASSLGGPDTEAFF. The CDR3 region has the DNA TGCGCCAGCAGCTTGGGGGGGCCGGACACTGAAGCTTTCTTT.

The genes are TRBV12-2 and TRBJ1-2; the table's D call of TRBD1 was not tested on the DNA. TRBV12-2 is labeled a pseudogene. The CDR3 consists of 16 residues. This chain's CDR3 is CASRLGRQGRRYGYTF. CDR3 DNA sequence: TGTGCAAGTCGCTTAGGTCGACAGGGGCGACGCTATGGCTACACCTTC.

The V gene is TRBV6-5, the J gene TRBJ2-3; the D gene is possibly TRBD2 (6 bases). V was cut by 4 bases and J by 1 base, with 12 bases left in between. This CDR3 contains 15 residues. CDR1 and CDR2 from the germline V gene are MNHEY and SVGAGI. The chain's CDR3 is CASSSGTQRTDTQYF. CDR3 DNA: TGTGCCAGCAGTTCAGGGACTCAACGCACAGATACGCAGTATTTT.

This rearrangement joins TRBV7-2 to TRBJ1-3; possible D gene TRBD1, 5 bases. The CDR3 is 18 residues long. Trimming pared 3 bases from V and 5 bases from J, leaving 23 bases between. Germline lookup yields CDR1 SGHTA and CDR2 FQGNSA. CDR3 bases: TGTGCCAGCAGCTTCTCCCCCGGGGCCAGAGGAGGGAGAAACACCATATATTTT. Residues: CASSFSPGARGGRNTIYF.

Only a few counts were recorded for this clone. Other DNA sequences within the sample encode an identical CDR3. The genes are TRBV5-1 and TRBJ1-1; D uncertain. Germline CDR1 and CDR2: SGHRS and YFSETQ. The CDR3 sequence is 15 residues long. Trimming took 0 bases from V and 3 from J, leaving 12 bases between them. The CDR3 spells CASSLEGEGYTEAFF. The CDR3, as DNA: TGCGCCAGCAGCTTGGAGGGAGAAGGGTACACTGAAGCTTTCTTT.

V usage is TRBV11-2 and J usage is TRBJ2-3; maybe TRBD1 (5 bases). The length of the CDR3 is 15 residues. V was clipped by 3 bases and J by 2 bases, with 12 bases between them. Germline V gene data show CDR1 as SGHAT and CDR2 as FQNNGV. CDR3 sequence (DNA): TGTGCCAGCAGCTTTACCTCAGGGTTCACAGATACGCAGTATTTT. The encoded protein is CASSFTSGFTDTQYF.

The chain recombines TRBV4-1 with TRBJ2-1; D ambiguous. V dropped 3 bases and J dropped 9 bases, with 12 bases sitting between them. The germline V gene encodes CDR1 MGHRA and CDR2 YSYEKL. The CDR3 consists of 13 residues. The CDR3 bases are TGCGCCAGCAGCCAGGAGACTTTGCCTGAGCAGTTCTTC. Amino acid sequence: CASSQETLPEQFF.

The V gene is TRBV5-6, the J gene TRBJ2-1; 9 positions agree with TRBD1. Per the germline V gene, CDR1 is SGHDT and CDR2 is YYEEEE. The J segment lost 9 bases and the V segment lost 3 bases, leaving 19 bases of the junction unmatched. The CDR3 extends over 18 amino acids. CDR3 protein: CASSSIGLGDRALGEQFF. In DNA form, the CDR3 reads TGTGCCAGCAGCTCAATCGGGTTGGGGGACAGGGCCCTCGGTGAGCAGTTCTTC. Together with reference TRBV5-6 and TRBJ2-1, the CDR3 gives the full variable domain: DAGVTQSPTHLIKTRGQQVTLRCSPKSGHDTVSWYQQALGQGPQFIFQYYEEEERQRGNFPDRFSGHQFPNYSSELNVNALLLGDSALYLCASSSIGLGDRALGEQFFGPGTRLTVL.

The CDR3 coding sequence is TGTGCCAGCAGCCTCTCCCGGTATTCCTACGAGCAGTACTTC. Translated, it gives CASSLSRYSYEQYF. The chain joins TRBV11-2 to TRBJ2-7; D not certain. Trimming took 5 bases from V and 1 from J, leaving 12 bases between them. In germline, CDR1 is SGHAT, CDR2 FQNNGV. This CDR3 region has 14 residues.

V is TRBV30 and J is TRBJ1-1; 7 nucleotides agree with TRBD1. V shed 2 bases, J shed 1 base, and the junction held 1 base outside the gene matches. This CDR3 region has 13 residues. CDR1 and CDR2 from the germline V gene are GTSNPN and SVGIG (reference sequence). The CDR3 loop is CAWSRGPNTEAFF. The CDR3 nucleotides are TGTGCCTGGAGTAGGGGGCCGAACACTGAAGCTTTCTTT.

V and J are TRBV12-3 or TRBV12-4 and TRBJ1-1; D gene ambiguous. V gave up 7 bases and J gave up 6 bases, with 15 bases separating them. The CDR3 is 13 residues long. CDR3 loop: CASTLWANAEAFF. In DNA form, the CDR3 reads TGTGCCAGCACCCTATGGGCCAACGCTGAAGCTTTCTTT.

The chain combines TRBV7-7 with TRBJ2-1; 10 positions agree with TRBD2. V dropped 5 bases and J dropped 14; count of bases not matched to a gene: 15. There are 15 residues in the CDR3. Germline values: CDR1 SSHAT, CDR2 FNYEAQ (reference sequence). CDR3 in DNA: TGTGCCAGCAGCCCGCCAGCGGGGGGGGCTTCTATTGAGTTCTTC. The encoded protein is CASSPPAGGASIEFF.

The chain recombines TRBV2 with TRBJ2-5; TRBD2 matches 13 bases. Germline lookup yields CDR1 SNHLY and CDR2 FYNNEI. The CDR3 length is 17 residues. The V gene end was trimmed by 7 bases and the J gene end by 4 bases; junction bases not matched to a gene: 12. The CDR3 is CASTPGLAGLRGETQYF. DNA for the CDR3: TGTGCCAGCACCCCGGGACTAGCGGGGTTACGGGGAGAGACCCAGTACTTC.

This clone was observed a single time. The chain links TRBV24-1 to TRBJ1-2; 10 nucleotides line up with TRBD1. There are 14 residues in the CDR3. Germline V CDR1 and CDR2: KGHDR, SFDVKD. Losses at the gene ends were 4 bases for V and 6 bases for J; bases not matched to a gene: 4. In DNA form, the CDR3 reads TGTGCCACCAGTGAGGACGGGACAGGGGATGGCTACACCTTC. Translated, it gives CATSEDGTGDGYTF.

The V gene is TRBV10-3, the J gene TRBJ1-2; 8 bases are shared with TRBD1. The CDR3 totals 15 residues. The trim removed 3 bases at V and 2 bases at J, leaving 5 bases unmatched. Germline CDR1 is ENHRY and CDR2 is SYGVKD. The CDR3 nucleotides are TGTGCCATCAGTGAATCGAGACAGGGGAACTATGGCTACACCTTC. Translated: CAISESRQGNYGYTF.

This clone was picked up a small number of times. CDR3: CASSLTSGGGGTDTQYF. The CDR3, as DNA: TGTGCCAGCAGCCTAACTAGCGGGGGAGGGGGCACAGATACGCAGTATTTT. The V call is TRBV5-4, the J call TRBJ2-3; 11 nucleotides align to TRBD2. This CDR3 is built from 17 residues. Germline lookup yields CDR1 SGHNT and CDR2 YYREEE (reference sequence). J gave up 1 base and V 4 bases, and 8 bases lay outside the gene matches.

This chain connects TRBV4-2 to TRBJ1-5, with a weak D call TRBD1 (5 bases). Germline values: CDR1 LGHNA, CDR2 YNFKEQ. This CDR3 comprises 16 residues. V lost 1 base, J lost 0 bases, and 10 bases lay in between. The CDR3: CASSQAGGRSNQPQHF. In DNA, the CDR3 is TGTGCCAGCAGCCAAGCGGGGGGACGTAGCAATCAGCCCCAGCATTTT.

The CDR3 sequence: CASSGFGGRYGYTF. CDR3 bases: TGTGCCAGCAGCGGTTTCGGGGGGCGTTATGGCTACACCTTC. The chain carries TRBV5-5 and TRBJ1-2; tentative D call: TRBD1 (6 bases). V dropped 4 bases and J dropped 5 bases, with 15 bases sitting between them. The CDR3 runs 14 residues. Looked up from germline, CDR1 is SGHKS and CDR2 is YYEKEE (reference sequence).

J is TRBJ2-2 and V is TRBV7-9; 10 nucleotides line up with TRBD1. This CDR3 is 19 amino acids long. With 4 bases clipped from V and 4 bases from J, the junction kept 15 bases outside the gene matches. Germline values: CDR1 SEHNR, CDR2 FQNEAQ (reference sequence). CDR3 sequence: CASSSGFYGGQGPTGELFF. The DNA of the CDR3 is TGTGCCAGCAGCTCCGGATTCTATGGGGGACAGGGGCCCACCGGGGAGCTGTTTTTT.

The chain carries TRBV5-1 and TRBJ2-4, with 7 bases lining up with TRBD1. From germline, CDR1 is SGHRS and CDR2 YFSETQ. The CDR3 sequence is 12 residues long. With 2 bases clipped from V and 13 bases from J, the junction kept 6 bases outside the gene matches. CDR3 sequence (DNA): TGCGCCAGCAGCTTCCCCGGGGACAGCCAGTACTTC. It specifies CASSFPGDSQYF. Combining the CDR3 with reference TRBV5-1 and TRBJ2-4 gives the whole variable domain KAGVTQTPRYLIKTRGQQVTLSCSPISGHRSVSWYQQTPGQGLQFLFEYFSETQRNKGNFPGRFSGRQFSNSRSEMNVSTLELGDSALYLCASSFPGDSQYFGAGTRLSVL.

The rearrangement uses TRBV15 and TRBJ2-7, with D unresolved. CDR3 size: 15 residues. CDR1 and CDR2 from the germline V gene are LNHNV and YYDKDF (reference sequence). Trimming took 1 base from V and 3 from J, leaving 13 bases between them. The DNA for the CDR3 is TGTGCCACCAGCAGAGTCGTGAAGGAGAGCTACGAGCAGTACTTC. Translation: CATSRVVKESYEQYF.

The chain carries TRBV24-1 and TRBJ1-1; the D gene is possibly TRBD1 (6 bases). The ends were cut back, 9 bases at V and 1 base at J, with 14 bases in the middle. This CDR3 region has 14 residues. In germline, CDR1 is KGHDR, CDR2 SFDVKD. DNA for the CDR3: TGTGCCACCCGGGAGGGGGGATGGAACACTGAAGCTTTCTTT. This sequence encodes CATREGGWNTEAFF.

This clone was found a few times. The rearrangement links TRBV5-4 to TRBJ2-2; tentative D call: TRBD1 (6 bases). The CDR3 has 13 residues. Germline V gives CDR1 SGHNT, CDR2 YYREEE (reference sequence). V was shortened by 4 bases and J by 7 bases, with 11 bases between the two germline ends. CDR3 DNA sequence: TGTGCCAGCAGCCCGGACAGAGACGGGGAGCTGTTTTTT. Protein: CASSPDRDGELFF.

This sequence joins TRBV9 and TRBJ1-1, with no clear D. This CDR3 is built from 14 residues. CDR1 is SGDLS and CDR2 is YYNGEE in the germline V gene. The V end was cut by 4 bases, the J end by 4 bases, with 14 bases between. The CDR3 spells CASSPPASGTEAFF. CDR3 DNA sequence: TGTGCCAGCAGCCCACCAGCTAGTGGCACTGAAGCTTTCTTT.

The chain has TRBV6-4 and TRBJ1-1; a weak D match, TRBD1 (5 bases). The CDR3 contains 14 residues. V lost 2 bases, J lost 0 bases, and 7 bases lay in between. From germline, CDR1 is MRHNA and CDR2 SNTAGT. The CDR3, as DNA: TGTGCCAGCAGTGACGGGGCTATGAACACTGAAGCTTTCTTT. As protein: CASSDGAMNTEAFF.